These 16 T cell receptor beta chains originate from one sample sequenced in a study of blood T cell repertoires in COVID-19. Data came from immunoSEQ multiplex PCR; TCRdb stores just in-frame clones and leaves some out. The data hold 150,000 to 200,000 clones, with approximately 82% observed a single time. The sequenced sample consisted of PBMCs or T cells enriched from blood (not recorded which). The receptor set was obtained from a woman aged 45-59 years who had recovered from COVID-19.

V and J are TRBV19 and TRBJ1-2, with D uncertain. Trimming pared 3 bases from V and 0 bases from J, leaving 11 bases between. Germline V gene lookup returns CDR1 LNHDA and CDR2 SQIVND (reference sequence). CDR3 size: 15 residues. The CDR3 protein is CASSMGSSTNYGYTF. CDR3 bases: TGTGCCAGTAGTATGGGTAGCTCTACTAACTATGGCTACACCTTC.

The count of this clone is one. This chain uses TRBV15 with TRBJ1-1; D is perhaps TRBD1 (5 bases). The V gene's germline CDR1 is LNHNV and CDR2 YYDKDF (reference sequence). The V and J ends lost 1 base and 5 bases respectively, with 11 bases between them. This CDR3 spans 14 amino acids. The CDR3 reads CATSRGGEGTEAFF. As DNA, the CDR3 is TGTGCCACCAGCAGAGGCGGGGAGGGGACTGAAGCTTTCTTT.

This chain links TRBV28 with TRBJ2-3; D is unclear. The CDR3 has 14 residues. V was clipped by 4 bases and J by 11 bases, with 19 bases between them. Per the germline V gene, CDR1 is MDHEN and CDR2 is SYDVKM. For the CDR3, the DNA is TGTGCCAGCAGTTCTCATTCCACCGGCAGACTGCAGTATTTT. As protein: CASSSHSTGRLQYF. The full variable domain, with the rest looked up from reference TRBV28 and TRBJ2-3, is DVKVTQSSRYLVKRTGEKVFLECVQDMDHENMFWYRQDPGLGLRLIYFSYDVKMKEKGDIPEGYSVSREKKERFSLILESASTNQTSMYLCASSSHSTGRLQYFGPGTRLTVL.

For the CDR3, the DNA is TGCGCCAGCAGCTTAGATACAGGGTACACTGAAGCTTTCTTT. Residues: CASSLDTGYTEAFF. The chain is built from TRBV5-1 and TRBJ1-1, with D maybe TRBD1 (6 bases). CDR3 size: 14 residues. The germline V gene encodes CDR1 SGHRS and CDR2 YFSETQ. Trimming cost V 2 bases and J 3 bases, with 11 bases left between them.

This clone appeared a few times. The chain carries TRBV18 and TRBJ2-7; D is possibly TRBD2 (6 bases). The CDR3 sequence is 14 residues long. Germline V gives CDR1 KGHSH, CDR2 LQKENI. Between the trimmed V and J ends, which lost 3 bases and 0 bases, there was a span of 9 bases. The CDR3 region is CASSPASDSYEQYV. The CDR3 coding sequence is TGTGCCAGCTCACCTGCTAGCGACTCCTACGAGCAGTACGTC.

There are many counts of this clone. The gene calls are TRBV5-4 and TRBJ2-3; maybe TRBD2 (6 bases). Germline V gives CDR1 SGHNT, CDR2 YYREEE (reference sequence). This CDR3 is 15 amino acids long. The germline V and J ends were trimmed by 0 bases and 4 bases, with 12 bases remaining between them. CDR3 in amino acids: CASSLGLAIADTQYF. The DNA for the CDR3 is TGTGCCAGCAGCTTGGGGCTAGCGATAGCAGATACGCAGTATTTT.

J is TRBJ1-1 and V is TRBV19; D gene uncertain. Trimming took 3 bases from V and 5 from J, leaving 7 bases between them. The CDR3 is 12 amino acids. Looked up from germline, CDR1 is LNHDA and CDR2 is SQIVND (reference sequence). In nucleotides, the CDR3 is TGTGCCAGTAGTATCACGAGGACTGAAGCTTTCTTT. It codes for CASSITRTEAFF.

This chain joins TRBV11-2 and TRBJ1-6, with no clear D. Between the trimmed V and J ends, which lost 4 bases and 7 bases, there was a span of 8 bases. Germline V gene data show CDR1 as SGHAT and CDR2 as FQNNGV. The CDR3 has 13 amino acids. Here the CDR3 DNA reads TGTGCCAGCAGCTCTACAGAGAATTCACCCCTCCACTTT. This translates into CASSSTENSPLHF.

CDR3 DNA sequence: TGTGCCAGCAGTTATCGACTCGGGGAGGGGGAGACCCAGTACTTC. This codes for CASSYRLGEGETQYF. The rearrangement joins TRBV6-2 or TRBV6-3 to TRBJ2-5; 7 bases fit TRBD2. Losses at the gene ends were 3 bases for V and 5 bases for J; bases not matched to a gene: 9. Germline V CDR1 and CDR2: MNHEY, SVGEGT. This CDR3 comprises 15 residues.

The chain employs TRBV27 and TRBJ1-5; 8 bases match TRBD1. CDR3 length equals 13 residues. Per germline, CDR1 MNHEY and CDR2 SMNVEV (reference sequence). The ends lost 6 bases at V and 2 bases at J; junction bases unmatched: 0. The CDR3 protein is CASRDRGNQPQHF. CDR3 sequence (DNA): TGTGCCAGCAGGGACAGGGGCAATCAGCCCCAGCATTTT.

This chain joins TRBV7-8 and TRBJ2-5; a weak D match, TRBD2 (5 bases). The CDR3 covers 13 residues. V was clipped by 3 bases and J by 5 bases, with 10 bases between them. From germline, CDR1 is SGHVS and CDR2 FQNEAQ. CDR3 coding DNA: TGTGCCAGCAGCTTCGGGGTCCAGGAGACCCAGTACTTC. This gives the protein CASSFGVQETQYF.

This clone was found a few times. This sequence joins TRBV9 and TRBJ2-1, with a tentative D call TRBD1 (5 bases). V was cut by 0 bases and J by 5 bases, with 6 bases left in between. Germline V lookup: CDR1 SGDLS, CDR2 YYNGEE. This CDR3 has 13 residues. The CDR3 nucleotides read TGTGCCAGCAGCGTAGGGGGCGACAATGAGCAGTTCTTC. It yields the protein CASSVGGDNEQFF.

This clone was detected ten times or more. This chain links TRBV27 with TRBJ1-2; no reliable D call. V shed 5 bases and J shed 8 bases, with 15 bases lying between them. In germline, CDR1 is MNHEY, CDR2 SMNVEV (reference sequence). The CDR3 sequence is 13 residues long. The CDR3 region is CASSPARSGGYTF. The CDR3 DNA follows: TGTGCCAGCAGTCCCGCAAGGTCGGGGGGCTACACCTTC.

This chain links TRBV5-1 with TRBJ2-5; weak D call: TRBD2 (5 bases). Trimming left V 0 bases short and J 1 base short, with 13 bases between. The CDR3 contains 16 residues. CDR1 and CDR2 from the germline V gene are SGHRS and YFSETQ. This chain's CDR3 is CASSLGLAPLQETQYF. The CDR3 bases are TGCGCCAGCAGCTTGGGGTTAGCGCCGCTCCAAGAGACCCAGTACTTC. Full variable domain (remainder filled in from reference TRBV5-1 and TRBJ2-5): KAGVTQTPRYLIKTRGQQVTLSCSPISGHRSVSWYQQTPGQGLQFLFEYFSETQRNKGNFPGRFSGRQFSNSRSEMNVSTLELGDSALYLCASSLGLAPLQETQYFGPGTRLLVL.

The rearrangement links TRBV2 to TRBJ2-1; the D gene is possibly TRBD1 (6 bases). The length of the CDR3 is 15 residues. The germline CDR1 and CDR2 sequences are SNHLY and FYNNEI. V gave up 6 bases and J gave up 0 bases, with 12 bases separating them. The CDR3 bases are TGTGCCAGCAGCCCCGGACAGAGCTCCTACAATGAGCAGTTCTTC. It yields the protein CASSPGQSSYNEQFF.

This chain joins TRBV13 and TRBJ2-3; 10 bases are shared with TRBD1. J was trimmed by 8 bases and V by 5 bases; bases with no gene match: 22. The germline gives CDR1 PRHDT, CDR2 FYEKMQ (reference sequence). This CDR3 contains 19 residues. CDR3 in amino acids: CASSHSGTGDIDRLGTQYF. The DNA of the CDR3 is TGTGCCAGCAGCCACTCCGGGACAGGGGACATAGATAGATTAGGTACGCAGTATTTT.